This TCR beta chain derives from a study of cytomegalovirus exposure and HLA in healthy donors. Study findings and constraints: Some TCR beta chains (about 170 of them) were listed as cytomegalovirus-associated.

Sequencing was performed with immunoSEQ multiplex PCR; in TCRdb, only in-frame clones are kept and a portion is missing. The data hold 250,000 to 300,000 clones, with about 86% observed a single time. This CDR3 comprises 14 residues. The germline V gene encodes CDR1 SGHNT and CDR2 YYREEE (reference sequence). Trimming took 1 base from V and 5 from J, leaving 12 bases between them. To note about this clone: Its target is not known.

This chain links TRBV5-4 with TRBJ1-2, with D uncertain. The sequenced sample consisted of PBMCs. The sequence derives from a young woman in good health and CMV-seronegative. Here the CDR3 reads CASSLPGFGYGYTF. CDR3 nucleotide sequence: TGTGCCAGCAGCTTGCCGGGGTTTGGATATGGCTACACCTTC.